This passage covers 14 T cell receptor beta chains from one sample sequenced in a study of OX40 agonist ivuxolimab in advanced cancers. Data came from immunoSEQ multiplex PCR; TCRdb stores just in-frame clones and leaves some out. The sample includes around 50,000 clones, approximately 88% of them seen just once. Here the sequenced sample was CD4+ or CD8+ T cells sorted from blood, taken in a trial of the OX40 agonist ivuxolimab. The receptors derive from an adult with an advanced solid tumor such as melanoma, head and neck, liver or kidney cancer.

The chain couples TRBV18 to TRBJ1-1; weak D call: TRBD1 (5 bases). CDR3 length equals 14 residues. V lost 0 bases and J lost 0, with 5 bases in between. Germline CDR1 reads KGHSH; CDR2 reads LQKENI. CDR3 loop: CASSPPGVNTEAFF. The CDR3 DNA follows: TGTGCCAGCTCACCACCGGGGGTGAACACTGAAGCTTTCTTT.

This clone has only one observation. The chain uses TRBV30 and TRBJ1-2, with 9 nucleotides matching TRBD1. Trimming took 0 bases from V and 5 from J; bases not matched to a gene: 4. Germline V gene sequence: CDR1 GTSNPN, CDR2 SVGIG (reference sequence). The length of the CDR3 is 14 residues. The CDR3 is CAWSVRTGEYGYTF. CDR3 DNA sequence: TGTGCCTGGAGTGTACGGACAGGGGAATATGGCTACACCTTC.

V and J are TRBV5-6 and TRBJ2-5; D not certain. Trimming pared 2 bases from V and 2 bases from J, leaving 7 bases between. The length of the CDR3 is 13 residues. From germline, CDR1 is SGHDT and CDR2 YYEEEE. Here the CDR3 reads CASSFWEQETQYF. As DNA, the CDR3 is TGTGCCAGCAGCTTTTGGGAACAAGAGACCCAGTACTTC.

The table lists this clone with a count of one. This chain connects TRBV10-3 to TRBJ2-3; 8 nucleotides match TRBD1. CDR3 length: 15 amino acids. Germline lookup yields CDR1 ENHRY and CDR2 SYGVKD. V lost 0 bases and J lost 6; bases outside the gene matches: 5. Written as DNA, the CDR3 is TGTGCCATCAGTGAGTCATCACAGGGGGAGGATACGCAGTATTTT. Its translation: CAISESSQGEDTQYF.

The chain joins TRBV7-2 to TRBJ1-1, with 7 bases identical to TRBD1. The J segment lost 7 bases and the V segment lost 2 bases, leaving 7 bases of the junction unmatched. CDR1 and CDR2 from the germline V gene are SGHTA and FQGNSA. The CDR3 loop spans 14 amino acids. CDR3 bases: TGTGCCAGCAGCTTAAGATCAGGGGGGGATGAAGCTTTCTTT. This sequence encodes CASSLRSGGDEAFF.

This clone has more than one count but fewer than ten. The CDR3 reads CSGVYLTANEQFF. In DNA form, the CDR3 reads TGCAGCGGAGTCTATCTGACCGCCAATGAGCAGTTCTTC. The chain combines TRBV29-1 with TRBJ2-1; no definite D call. V was clipped by 7 bases and J by 6 bases, with 16 bases between them. Germline V lookup: CDR1 SQVTM, CDR2 ANQGSEA. The CDR3 consists of 13 residues.

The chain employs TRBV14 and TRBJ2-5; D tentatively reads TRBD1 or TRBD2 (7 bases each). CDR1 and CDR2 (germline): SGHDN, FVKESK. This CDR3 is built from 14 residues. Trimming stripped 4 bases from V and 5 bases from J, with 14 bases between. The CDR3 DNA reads TGTGCCAGCAGCCGTCGACAGGGAGGGGAGACCCAGTACTTC. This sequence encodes CASSRRQGGETQYF.

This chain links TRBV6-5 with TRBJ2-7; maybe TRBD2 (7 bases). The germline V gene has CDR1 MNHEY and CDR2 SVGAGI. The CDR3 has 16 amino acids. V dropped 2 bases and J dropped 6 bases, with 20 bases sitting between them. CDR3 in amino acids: CASSYPERGAPIEQYF. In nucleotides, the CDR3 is TGTGCCAGCAGTTACCCGGAACGGGGGGCTCCCATCGAGCAGTACTTC.

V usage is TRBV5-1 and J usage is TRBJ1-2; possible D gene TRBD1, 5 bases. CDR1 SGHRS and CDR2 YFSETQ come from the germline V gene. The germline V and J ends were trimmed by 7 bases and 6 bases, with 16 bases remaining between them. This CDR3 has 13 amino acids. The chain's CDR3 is CASRVAPGDGYTF. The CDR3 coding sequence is TGCGCCAGCCGGGTTGCGCCGGGGGATGGCTACACCTTC.

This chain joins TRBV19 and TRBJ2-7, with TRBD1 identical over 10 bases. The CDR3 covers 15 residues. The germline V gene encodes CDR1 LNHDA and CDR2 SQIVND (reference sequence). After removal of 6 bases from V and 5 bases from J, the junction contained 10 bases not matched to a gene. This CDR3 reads CASSAGTGEINEQYF. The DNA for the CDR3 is TGTGCCAGTAGCGCCGGGACAGGGGAAATTAACGAGCAGTACTTC. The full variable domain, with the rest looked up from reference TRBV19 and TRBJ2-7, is DGGITQSPKYLFRKEGQNVTLSCEQNLNHDAMYWYRQDPGQGLRLIYYSQIVNDFQKGDIAEGYSVSREKKESFPLTVTSAQKNPTAFYLCASSAGTGEINEQYFGPGTRLTVT.

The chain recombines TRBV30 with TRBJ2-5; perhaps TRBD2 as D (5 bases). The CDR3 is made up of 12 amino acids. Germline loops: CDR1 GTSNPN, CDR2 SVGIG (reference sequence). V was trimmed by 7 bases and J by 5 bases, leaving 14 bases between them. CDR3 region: CASDRPGETQYF. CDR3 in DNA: TGTGCCTCGGACCGGCCGGGGGAGACCCAGTACTTC. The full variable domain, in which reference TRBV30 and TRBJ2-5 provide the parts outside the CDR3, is SQTIHQWPATLVQPVGSPLSLECTVEGTSNPNLYWYRQAAGRGLQLLFYSVGIGQISSEVPQNLSASRPQDRQFILSSKKLLLSDSGFYLCASDRPGETQYFGPGTRLLVL.

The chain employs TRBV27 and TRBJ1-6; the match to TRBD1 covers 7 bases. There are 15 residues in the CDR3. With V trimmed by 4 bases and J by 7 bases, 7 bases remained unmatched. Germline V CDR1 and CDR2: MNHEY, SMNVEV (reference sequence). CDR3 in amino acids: CASSSSGTENSPLHF. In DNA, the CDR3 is TGTGCCAGCAGTTCCTCCGGGACAGAGAATTCACCCCTCCACTTT.

Written as DNA, the CDR3 is TGTGCCTGGAGTGGGGGGGGAGAGACCCAGTACTTC. This translates into CAWSGGGETQYF. The chain employs TRBV30 and TRBJ2-5; 7 nucleotides align to TRBD2. V lost 1 base, J lost 4 bases, and 0 bases stayed unmatched. Germline values: CDR1 GTSNPN, CDR2 SVGIG (reference sequence). The CDR3 extends over 12 amino acids.

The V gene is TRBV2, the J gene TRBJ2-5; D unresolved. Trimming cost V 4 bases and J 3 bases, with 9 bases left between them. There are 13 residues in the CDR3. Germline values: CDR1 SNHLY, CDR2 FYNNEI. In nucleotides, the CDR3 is TGTGCCAGCAGTGTTGTTCTGGAAGAGACCCAGTACTTC. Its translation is CASSVVLEETQYF.